One sample yielded the 2 T cell receptor beta chains listed below, sequenced in a study of identical twins. TCRdb itself ran the 5' RACE reads through MiXCR, one entry per CDR3 protein. The sample lists 450,000 to 500,000 distinct CDR3 sequences; around 15% were seen once. These data were also filed under a second study, of yellow fever vaccine responses in identical twins.

Sequenced: CD4+ T cells sorted from blood. The receptor set was obtained from a woman younger than 30 in good health.

This clonotype came up a few times. J is TRBJ1-5 and V is TRBV12-3 or TRBV12-4; D may be TRBD1 (6 bases). CDR3 length: 17 amino acids. V lost 5 bases and J 6 bases, leaving 23 bases between the germline ends. CDR3 loop: CASSRRGSGGLAQPQHF. In DNA, the CDR3 is TGTGCCAGCAGTCGTCGCGGTTCGGGGGGCTTGGCTCAGCCCCAGCATTTT.

This clonotype has a handful of counts. The chain carries TRBV7-9 and TRBJ2-2, with D tentatively TRBD1 (6 bases). The CDR3 totals 16 residues. Germline CDR1 SEHNR, CDR2 FQNEAQ (reference sequence). Trimming removed 3 bases at V and 6 bases at J, with 17 bases between. The CDR3, as DNA: TGTGCCAGCAGCTTTACAGGAGGTACAGGGTCCGGGGAGCTGTTTTTT. As protein: CASSFTGGTGSGELFF.